The rows below give T cell receptor beta chains drawn from one sample of a study of T-cell reconstitution after alpha-beta-depleted transplantation in children. TCRdb recomputed calls from the PCR reads with MiXCR, one row per CDR3 protein. Of 800,000 to 1,000,000 distinct CDR3 sequences listed, around 30% are singletons. This specimen consisted of PBMCs, mostly from graft donor cells, obtained 360 days after TCRalphabeta/CD19-depleted stem cell transplant. These receptors were collected from a boy under three years old who had a stem cell transplant for SCID, so the T cells may come from the graft donor. CDR3s include the opening cysteine and the closing phenylalanine or tryptophan. The D gene is left open where the match is weak.

NA	TRBJ2-1	TRBV12-3/TRBV12-4	CAVGRGLTYNEQFF
NA	TRBJ1-5	TRBV5-6	CASSLGRSVQHF
TRBD1	TRBJ1-1	TRBV11-2	CASSSPVIRDRGRYTEAFF
NA	TRBJ2-7	TRBV5-1	CASSLDLTASYEQYF
NA	TRBJ1-1	TRBV15	CATTPGGVFGTEAFF
TRBD2	TRBJ2-3	TRBV4-2	CASSQPKGLETTDTQYF
TRBD1	TRBJ1-5	TRBV12-3/TRBV12-4	CASSLTGTGMSNQPQHF
NA	TRBJ1-1	TRBV20-1	CSARARGAFSEAFF
NA	TRBJ2-6	TRBV7-3	CASSLKGVGASGANVLTF
TRBD2	TRBJ2-5	TRBV20-1	CSARLAGLQETQYF
NA	TRBJ2-3	TRBV4-1	CASSQTPGKVPDTQYF
NA	TRBJ1-1	TRBV14	CASSQGEGRVTEAFF
NA	TRBJ2-7	TRBV2	CASSDGPGSYEQYF
NA	TRBJ2-1	TRBV12-3/TRBV12-4	CASSLARLADSYNEQFF
NA	TRBJ2-1	TRBV2	CASSESPGGGPYNEQFF
NA	TRBJ2-7	TRBV4-1	CASSQSIRLSYEQYF
NA	TRBJ2-1	TRBV20-1	CSARGPGALYNEQFF
NA	TRBJ1-3	TRBV12-3/TRBV12-4	CASSPEGGSGNTIYF
NA	TRBJ2-3	TRBV18	CASSPLRAGSTDTQYF
NA	TRBJ2-7	TRBV25-1	CASSPEGSGEQYF
NA	TRBJ2-1	TRBV5-1	CASSFLRLTMANEQFF
TRBD2	TRBJ2-7	TRBV10-3	CAISEEGRASYEQYF
TRBD2	TRBJ2-3	TRBV6-1	CASSEAGLLAGVPDTQYF
NA	TRBJ2-2	TRBV11-2	CASSLGTPSGTGELFF
NA	TRBJ2-3	TRBV12-3/TRBV12-4	CASTDSDPTDTQYF
TRBD2	TRBJ2-2	TRBV7-8	CASSSPGLAKFSNTGELFF
NA	TRBJ1-6	TRBV12-3/TRBV12-4	CASRPGWQGNSPLHF
NA	TRBJ2-5	TRBV7-2	CASSLVRTPIRAQYF
NA	TRBJ2-7	TRBV13	CASSLGSVYEQYF
NA	TRBJ2-1	TRBV20-1	CSAPPRGGHSYNEQFF
NA	TRBJ2-1	TRBV5-5	CASSSTRQSSYNEQFF
TRBD1	TRBJ1-1	TRBV3-1	CASSRGQGAHRGTEAFF
NA	TRBJ2-6	TRBV6-5	CASSYYIGGSGANVLTF
NA	TRBJ2-1	TRBV7-3	CASSLGRHYNEQFF
NA	TRBJ2-2	TRBV7-2	CAGSDYNTGELFF
NA	TRBJ2-7	TRBV27	CASSPPDGTPYEQYF
TRBD2	TRBJ2-1	TRBV20-1	CSARDLGGSGGAWEQFF
TRBD2	TRBJ2-7	TRBV6-6	CASRGRAGYEQYF
TRBD1	TRBJ2-5	TRBV6-5	CASSYPLPDRGLEETQYF
TRBD2	TRBJ2-1	TRBV4-1	CASSQGRLAALDNEQFF
NA	TRBJ1-2	TRBV5-1	CASSLNQGPNYGYTF
NA	TRBJ2-7	TRBV5-5	CASSFIRQGAYEQYF
TRBD1	TRBJ1-4	TRBV5-6	CASSRGQVREKLFF
NA	TRBJ2-3	TRBV5-5	CASSLDPPTVTDTQYF
NA	TRBJ2-7	TRBV10-3	CAISESEGGGSYEQYF
TRBD1	TRBJ2-1	TRBV7-9	CASRKDRGRDDEQFF
NA	TRBJ1-1	TRBV3-1	CASSAGGPIAFF
NA	TRBJ2-5	TRBV12-3/TRBV12-4	CASSWDLDETQYF
NA	TRBJ2-7	TRBV5-6	CASSLDGQPYEQYF
NA	TRBJ1-2	TRBV4-2	CASSQDRWAGGYTF
NA	TRBJ2-7	TRBV9	CASSVGHHSYEQYF
NA	TRBJ2-5	TRBV12-3/TRBV12-4	CASSLEHGQLQETQYF
TRBD1	TRBJ2-3	TRBV5-1	CASSLGTGGARAPTQYF
NA	TRBJ2-7	TRBV6-5	CASSYSEGWSEQYF
TRBD1	TRBJ1-2	TRBV12-3/TRBV12-4	CASSLKIGDRANGYTF
NA	TRBJ1-1	TRBV20-1	CKWGLGVNTEAFF
NA	TRBJ2-1	TRBV29-1	CSDVIGGQFF